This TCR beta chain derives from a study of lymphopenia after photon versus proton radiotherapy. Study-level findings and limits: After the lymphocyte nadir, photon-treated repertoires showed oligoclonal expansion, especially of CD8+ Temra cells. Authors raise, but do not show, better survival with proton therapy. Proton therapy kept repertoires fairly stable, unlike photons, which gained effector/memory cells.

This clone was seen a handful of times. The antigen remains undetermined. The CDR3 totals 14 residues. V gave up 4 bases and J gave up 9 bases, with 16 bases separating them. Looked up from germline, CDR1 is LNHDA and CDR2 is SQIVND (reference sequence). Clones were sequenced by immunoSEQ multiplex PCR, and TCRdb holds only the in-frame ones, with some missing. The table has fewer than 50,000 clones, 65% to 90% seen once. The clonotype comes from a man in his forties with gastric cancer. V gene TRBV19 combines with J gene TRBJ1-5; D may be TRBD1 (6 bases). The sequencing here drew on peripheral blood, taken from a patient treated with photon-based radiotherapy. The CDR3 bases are TGTGCCAGTAGTAGCCGGGACATCCTGTGGCCCCAGCATTTT. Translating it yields CASSSRDILWPQHF.